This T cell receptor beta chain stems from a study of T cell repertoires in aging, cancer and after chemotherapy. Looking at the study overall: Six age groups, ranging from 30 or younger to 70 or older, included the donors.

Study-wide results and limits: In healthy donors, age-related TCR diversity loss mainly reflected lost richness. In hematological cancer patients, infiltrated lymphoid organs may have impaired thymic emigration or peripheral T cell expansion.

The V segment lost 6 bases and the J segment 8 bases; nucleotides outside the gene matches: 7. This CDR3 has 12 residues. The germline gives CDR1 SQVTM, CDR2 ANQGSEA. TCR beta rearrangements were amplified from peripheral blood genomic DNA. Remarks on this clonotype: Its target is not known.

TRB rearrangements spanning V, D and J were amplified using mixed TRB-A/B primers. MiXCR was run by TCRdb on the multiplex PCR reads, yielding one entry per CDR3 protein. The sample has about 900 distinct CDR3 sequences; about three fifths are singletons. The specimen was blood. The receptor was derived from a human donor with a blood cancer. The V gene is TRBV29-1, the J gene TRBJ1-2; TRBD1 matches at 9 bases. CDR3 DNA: TGCAGCGTGTGGACAGGGGAGGGAGGCTACACCTTC. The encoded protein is CSVWTGEGGYTF.